The 18 T cell receptor beta chains reported below all come from one sample, sequenced in a study of somatic mutations in cytotoxic T cells in rheumatoid arthritis. Repertoires were generated with immunoSEQ multiplex PCR, while TCRdb's copy carries only in-frame clones and drops some. This table has 15,000 to 20,000 clones, nearly 80% appearing once. Sequencing used CD8+ T cells sorted from blood. These receptors all come from an adult with rheumatoid arthritis.

The J gene is TRBJ2-2, the V gene TRBV11-2, with TRBD2 as a possible D gene (5 bases). V lost 1 base, J lost 6 bases, and 6 bases lay in between. Germline CDR1 SGHAT, CDR2 FQNNGV. This CDR3 region has 13 residues. DNA of the CDR3: TGTGCCAGCAGCTTAGCGGGATCCGGGGAGCTGTTTTTT. Encoded protein: CASSLAGSGELFF.

V usage is TRBV7-6 and J usage is TRBJ1-1; 8 bases map to TRBD1. The CDR3 totals 14 residues. The germline V gene has CDR1 SGHVS and CDR2 FNYEAQ. The V and J ends lost 2 bases and 5 bases, in that order; junction bases with no gene match: 4. The CDR3 reads CASSLQGAGTEAFF. The DNA for the CDR3 is TGTGCCAGCAGCTTACAGGGGGCCGGAACTGAAGCTTTCTTT. Together with reference TRBV7-6 and TRBJ1-1, the CDR3 gives the full variable domain: GAGVSQSPRYKVTKRGQDVALRCDPISGHVSLYWYRQALGQGPEFLTYFNYEAQQDKSGLPNDRFSAERPEGSISTLTIQRTEQRDSAMYRCASSLQGAGTEAFFGQGTRLTVV.

The CDR3 DNA is TGCAGCGTTCCACTTTCGGGTGAGCAGTTCTTC. This codes for CSVPLSGEQFF. This chain connects TRBV29-1 to TRBJ2-1; D is undetermined. CDR1 is SQVTM, CDR2 ANQGSEA, per germline. The CDR3 covers 11 residues. V lost 5 bases to trimming and J lost 9 bases, with 11 bases between them.

This clone appeared a single time. The chain couples TRBV27 to TRBJ2-1, with TRBD2 as a possible D gene (6 bases). Trimming pared 4 bases from V and 2 bases from J, leaving 9 bases between. This CDR3 is built from 14 residues. The germline gives CDR1 MNHEY, CDR2 SMNVEV (reference sequence). The CDR3 nucleotides are TGTGCCAGCAGTTCGGAGGGAGCCTACAATGAGCAGTTCTTC. This codes for CASSSEGAYNEQFF.

In this sample, this clone turned up a few times. V and J are TRBV7-9 and TRBJ1-1, with D unclear. V was shortened by 4 bases and J by 5 bases, with 5 bases between the two germline ends. The CDR3 has 11 residues. Looked up from germline, CDR1 is SEHNR and CDR2 is FQNEAQ (reference sequence). This CDR3 reads CASSWETEAFF. The CDR3 nucleotides read TGTGCCAGCAGCTGGGAAACTGAAGCTTTCTTT.

This chain uses TRBV19 with TRBJ1-1; D ambiguous. The germline gives CDR1 LNHDA, CDR2 SQIVND (reference sequence). The V end lost 3 bases, the J end lost 0 bases, and 11 bases lay between the germline ends. This CDR3 is built from 15 residues. The CDR3 DNA follows: TGTGCCAGTAGTATGGTCAGGATTATGAACACTGAAGCTTTCTTT. Translation gives CASSMVRIMNTEAFF. Full variable domain (missing parts from reference TRBV19 and TRBJ1-1): DGGITQSPKYLFRKEGQNVTLSCEQNLNHDAMYWYRQDPGQGLRLIYYSQIVNDFQKGDIAEGYSVSREKKESFPLTVTSAQKNPTAFYLCASSMVRIMNTEAFFGQGTRLTVV.

This chain joins TRBV7-6 and TRBJ2-1; 13 nucleotides agree with TRBD2. Germline loops: CDR1 SGHVS, CDR2 FNYEAQ. The CDR3 has 18 residues. V shed 3 bases, J shed 6 bases, and the junction held 11 bases outside the gene matches. CDR3 nucleotides: TGTGCCAGCAGCTTCGGACTAGCGGGAGCCCCAGGGGCCAATGAGCAGTTCTTC. It translates to CASSFGLAGAPGANEQFF.

The chain carries TRBV27 and TRBJ1-1; D may be TRBD1 (5 bases). Germline V gives CDR1 MNHEY, CDR2 SMNVEV (reference sequence). The CDR3 is 14 amino acids. Trimming stripped 0 bases from V and 4 bases from J, with 9 bases between. CDR3 nucleotides: TGTGCCAGCAGTTTATCGACGGGGGGCACTGAAGCTTTCTTT. Amino acids: CASSLSTGGTEAFF.

The J gene is TRBJ2-1, the V gene TRBV4-1; 11 nucleotides match TRBD2. This CDR3 is 18 amino acids long. V was clipped by 4 bases and J by 0 bases; unmatched bases: 8. Germline V gives CDR1 MGHRA, CDR2 YSYEKL. CDR3 sequence (DNA): TGCGCCAGCAGCCGAAGGGGCCTAGCGGGGGGCTCCTACAATGAGCAGTTCTTC. This gives the protein CASSRRGLAGGSYNEQFF.

The chain has TRBV15 and TRBJ1-2; perhaps TRBD1 as D (5 bases). V lost 5 bases to trimming and J lost 1 base, with 14 bases between them. Germline CDR1 is LNHNV and CDR2 is YYDKDF (reference sequence). The CDR3 extends over 15 amino acids. CDR3 nucleotides: TGTGCCACCAGCCAGGATAAGGGGATTAACTATGGCTACACCTTC. Translated: CATSQDKGINYGYTF.

This clone was seen a few times. This chain connects TRBV9 to TRBJ1-1; D is possibly TRBD1 (5 bases). V lost 0 bases and J 8 bases, leaving 14 bases between the germline ends. This CDR3 spans 14 amino acids. Germline values: CDR1 SGDLS, CDR2 YYNGEE. In DNA, the CDR3 is TGTGCCAGCAGCGTAGGGCAGGGAGTTTTGGAAGCTTTCTTT. This sequence encodes CASSVGQGVLEAFF.

This sequence joins TRBV14 and TRBJ2-2; 14 positions agree with TRBD2. With V trimmed by 3 bases and J by 6 bases, 12 bases remained unmatched. CDR3 length equals 19 residues. Germline values: CDR1 SGHDN, CDR2 FVKESK. The DNA for the CDR3 is TGTGCCAGCAGCCAGTCCTTAGCGGGACTAGCGGGAGTAGCCGGGGAGCTGTTTTTT. This translates into CASSQSLAGLAGVAGELFF. Full variable domain (missing parts from reference TRBV14 and TRBJ2-2): EAGVTQFPSHSVIEKGQTVTLRCDPISGHDNLYWYRRVMGKEIKFLLHFVKESKQDESGMPNNRFLAERTGGTYSTLKVQPAELEDSGVYFCASSQSLAGLAGVAGELFFGEGSRLTVL.

The gene calls are TRBV4-3 and TRBJ2-1; 10 positions match TRBD2. The length of the CDR3 is 15 residues. Trimming removed 1 base from V and 4 bases from J; junction bases left unmatched: 1. CDR1 LGHNA and CDR2 YSLEER come from the germline V gene. The CDR3 reads CASSQGAGGYNEQFF. The CDR3 DNA sequence: TGCGCCAGCAGCCAAGGAGCGGGAGGGTACAATGAGCAGTTCTTC.

V gene TRBV27 combines with J gene TRBJ1-5, with no clear D. V dropped 6 bases and J dropped 7 bases, with 16 bases sitting between them. CDR1 and CDR2 (germline): MNHEY, SMNVEV (reference sequence). The CDR3 is 14 amino acids. DNA of the CDR3: TGTGCCAGCAGCCCCCAAGTGATTAAGCAGCCCCAGCATTTT. This gives the protein CASSPQVIKQPQHF.

The CDR3 nucleotides are TGTGCCAGCAGTTCCAGACAGGACTCCTACGAGCAGTACTTC. This codes for CASSSRQDSYEQYF. V gene TRBV5-8 combines with J gene TRBJ2-7; maybe TRBD1 (6 bases). Trimming removed 5 bases at V and 0 bases at J, with 12 bases between. The length of the CDR3 is 14 residues. In germline, CDR1 is SGHTS, CDR2 YDEGEE.

This clone appeared a single time. V gene TRBV19 combines with J gene TRBJ2-4; 9 bases fit TRBD2. The CDR3 runs 14 residues. The V segment lost 6 bases and the J segment 6 bases; nucleotides outside the gene matches: 6. Per germline, CDR1 LNHDA and CDR2 SQIVND (reference sequence). CDR3 in amino acids: CASSTGLARNIQYF. CDR3 nucleotide sequence: TGTGCCAGTAGCACCGGACTAGCGAGAAACATTCAGTACTTC. Using reference TRBV19 and TRBJ2-4 for the parts outside the CDR3, the full variable domain is DGGITQSPKYLFRKEGQNVTLSCEQNLNHDAMYWYRQDPGQGLRLIYYSQIVNDFQKGDIAEGYSVSREKKESFPLTVTSAQKNPTAFYLCASSTGLARNIQYFGAGTRLSVL.

This clone was seen only once. The chain couples TRBV2 to TRBJ2-1, with 9 bases identical to TRBD1. CDR1 is SNHLY and CDR2 is FYNNEI in the germline V gene. This CDR3 contains 16 residues. V lost 1 base, J lost 7 bases, and 8 bases stayed unmatched. This CDR3 reads CASSEGGGQGRNEQFF. CDR3 coding DNA: TGTGCCAGCAGTGAAGGCGGGGGACAGGGTAGGAATGAGCAGTTCTTC.

In its sample, this clone was seen a few times. DNA of the CDR3: TGCGCCAGCAGCTTGGGACGACTAGCGGGCGACACAGATACGCAGTATTTT. It specifies CASSLGRLAGDTDTQYF. The chain carries TRBV5-1 and TRBJ2-3, with 10 bases aligning to TRBD2. The CDR3 length is 17 residues. Losses at the gene ends were 0 bases for V and 2 bases for J; bases not matched to a gene: 6. Germline-derived CDR1 and CDR2 are SGHRS and YFSETQ.